This TCR beta chain was observed in a study of early stage breast cancer tumors. Each sample had two DNA replicates, around 0.45 ug blood or about 1.5 ug tissue. Sequenced by immunoSEQ multiplex PCR; TCRdb stores in-frame clones only, minus some. The sample yields about 72,000 clones, roughly three quarters seen once. The CDR3 is 13 amino acids. Germline V gene sequence: CDR1 KGHSH, CDR2 LQKENI. Trimming cost V 4 bases and J 8 bases; bases outside gene matches: 5. The source material was blood. This sequence originates from a person aged 55 to 75 with breast cancer. The chain employs TRBV18 and TRBJ2-1; 7 positions match TRBD1. The CDR3 DNA reads as TGTGCCAGCTCACGAGGGACAGTTGATGAGCAGTTCTTC. Translation gives CASSRGTVDEQFF.